These T cell receptor beta chains were read from a single sample in a study of Ad26.COV2.S vaccination and SARS-CoV-2 variants. Data came from immunoSEQ multiplex PCR; TCRdb stores just in-frame clones and leaves some out. Counted here are 500,000 or so clones, roughly nine tenths occurring once; the ten biggest clones make up just over 2.5%. The sample consisted of peripheral blood, taken in a trial of Ad26.COV2.S vaccine versus placebo. These TCRs come from a person between 18 and 59 years old who received the Ad26.COV2.S COVID-19 vaccine or a placebo. CDR3s include the opening cysteine and the closing phenylalanine or tryptophan. The order of the fields is clone size, D gene, CDR3 length, J gene, V gene, CDR3 protein, CDR3 DNA. The D gene is left open where the match is weak. The listing skips clone size in some rows; elsewhere it reads once, few, many or a size class.

NA TRBD1 13 TRBJ1-1 TRBV7-9 CASSGTGGTEAFF TGTGCCAGCAGCGGGACAGGGGGCACTGAAGCTTTCTTT
few NA 15 TRBJ2-5 TRBV4-2 CASSKLGSDQETQYF TGTGCCAGCAGCAAACTCGGAAGTGATCAAGAGACCCAGTACTTC
NA NA 9 TRBJ1-2 TRBV7-9 CASGLGYTF TGTGCCAGCGGACTGGGCTACACCTTC
few TRBD1 14 TRBJ2-5 TRBV5-1 CASSRTGTEETQYF TGCGCCAGCAGCCGGACAGGGACGGAAGAGACCCAGTACTTC
NA NA 19 TRBJ2-2 TRBV12-5 CASGLFSWRPTHNTGELFF TGTGCTAGTGGTTTGTTCTCCTGGCGGCCTACCCACAACACCGGGGAGCTGTTTTTT
NA TRBD1 18 TRBJ2-3 TRBV5-4 CASSLPGRDRANTDTQYF TGTGCCAGCAGCCTACCCGGCAGAGACAGGGCAAACACAGATACGCAGTATTTT
NA NA 18 TRBJ2-7 TRBV10-3 CAISDLNSYRGIGYEQYF TGTGCCATCAGTGATCTTAATTCTTATCGGGGGATTGGGTACGAGCAGTACTTC
NA NA 14 TRBJ1-2 TRBV15 CATSREGWTYGYTF TGTGCCACCAGCAGAGAGGGTTGGACCTATGGCTACACCTTC
once NA 17 TRBJ2-2 TRBV12-5 CASGSNPTGENTGELFF TGTGCTAGTGGTTCAAACCCAACGGGGGAAAACACCGGGGAGCTGTTTTTT
NA TRBD1 13 TRBJ1-1 TRBV7-3 CASSSTGQGEAFF TGTGCCAGCAGCTCGACGGGACAGGGTGAAGCTTTCTTT
few TRBD2 15 TRBJ2-3 TRBV30 CAWNKGTSVGATQYF TGTGCCTGGAATAAAGGGACTAGCGTAGGGGCTACGCAGTATTTT
NA NA 13 TRBJ2-3 TRBV28 CASSVYQGPRQYF TGTGCCAGCAGTGTATACCAGGGTCCTCGGCAGTATTTT
NA TRBD1 16 TRBJ1-6 TRBV27 CASSYGQGYINSPLHF TGTGCCAGCAGTTACGGACAGGGTTATATTAATTCACCCCTCCACTTT